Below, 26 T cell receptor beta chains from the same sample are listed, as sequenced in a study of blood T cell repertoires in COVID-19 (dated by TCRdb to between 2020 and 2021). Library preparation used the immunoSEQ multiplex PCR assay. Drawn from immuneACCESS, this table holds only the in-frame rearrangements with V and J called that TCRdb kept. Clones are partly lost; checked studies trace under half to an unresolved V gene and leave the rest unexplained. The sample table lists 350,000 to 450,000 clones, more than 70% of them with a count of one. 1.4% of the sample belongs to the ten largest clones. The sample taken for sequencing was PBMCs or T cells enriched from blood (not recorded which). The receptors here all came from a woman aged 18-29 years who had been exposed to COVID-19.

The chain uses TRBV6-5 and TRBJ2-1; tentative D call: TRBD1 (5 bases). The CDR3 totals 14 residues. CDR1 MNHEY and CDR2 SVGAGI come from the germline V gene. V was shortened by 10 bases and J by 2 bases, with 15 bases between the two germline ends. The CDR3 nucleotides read TGTGCCACCATGGGGCTAGGGGCCTACAATGAGCAGTTCTTC. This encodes CATMGLGAYNEQFF.

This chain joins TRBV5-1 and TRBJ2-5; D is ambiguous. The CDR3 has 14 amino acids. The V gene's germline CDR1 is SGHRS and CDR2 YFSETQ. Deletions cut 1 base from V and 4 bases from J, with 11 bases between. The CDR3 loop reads CASSLRVERETQYF. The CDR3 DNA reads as TGCGCCAGCAGCTTGAGAGTAGAACGAGAGACCCAGTACTTC.

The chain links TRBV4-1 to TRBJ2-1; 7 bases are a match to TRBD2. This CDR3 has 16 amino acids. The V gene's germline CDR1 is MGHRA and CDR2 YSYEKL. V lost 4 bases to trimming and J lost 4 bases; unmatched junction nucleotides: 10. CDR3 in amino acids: CASSPSSGLAYNEQFF. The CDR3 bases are TGCGCCAGCAGCCCGTCTAGCGGTCTGGCATACAATGAGCAGTTCTTC.

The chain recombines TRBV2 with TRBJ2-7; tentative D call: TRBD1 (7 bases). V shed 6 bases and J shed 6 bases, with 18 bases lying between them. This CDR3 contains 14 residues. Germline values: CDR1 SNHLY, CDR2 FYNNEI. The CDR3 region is CASSPGGSVVEQYF. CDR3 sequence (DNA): TGTGCCAGCAGCCCAGGGGGGTCGGTGGTCGAGCAGTACTTC. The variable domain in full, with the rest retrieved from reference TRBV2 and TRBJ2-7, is EPEVTQTPSHQVTQMGQEVILRCVPISNHLYFYWYRQILGQKVEFLVSFYNNEISEKSEIFDDQFSVERPDGSNFTLKIRSTKLEDSAMYFCASSPGGSVVEQYFGPGTRLTVT.

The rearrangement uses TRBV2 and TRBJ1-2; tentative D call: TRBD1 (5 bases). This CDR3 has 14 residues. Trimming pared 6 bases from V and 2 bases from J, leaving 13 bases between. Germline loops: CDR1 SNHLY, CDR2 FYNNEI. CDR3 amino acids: CASRSEHRNYGYTF. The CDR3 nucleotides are TGTGCCAGCAGATCGGAACACAGGAACTATGGCTACACCTTC.

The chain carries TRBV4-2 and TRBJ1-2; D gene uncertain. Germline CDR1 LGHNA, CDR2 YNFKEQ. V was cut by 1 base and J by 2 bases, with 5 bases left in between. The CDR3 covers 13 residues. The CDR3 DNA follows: TGTGCCAGCAGCCAAGCCGGGAACTATGGCTACACCTTC. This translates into CASSQAGNYGYTF.

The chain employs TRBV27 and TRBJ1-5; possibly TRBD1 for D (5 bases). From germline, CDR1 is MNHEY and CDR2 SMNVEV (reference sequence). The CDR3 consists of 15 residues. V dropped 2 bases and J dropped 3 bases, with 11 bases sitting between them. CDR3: CASSLGAAYNQPQHF. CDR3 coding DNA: TGTGCCAGCAGTTTAGGGGCAGCCTACAATCAGCCCCAGCATTTT.

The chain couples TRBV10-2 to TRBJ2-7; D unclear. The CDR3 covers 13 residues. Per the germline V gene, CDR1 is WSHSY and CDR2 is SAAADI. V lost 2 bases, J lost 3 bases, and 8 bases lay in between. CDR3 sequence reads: CASSEEENYEQYF. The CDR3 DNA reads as TGCGCCAGCAGTGAGGAGGAGAACTACGAGCAGTACTTC.

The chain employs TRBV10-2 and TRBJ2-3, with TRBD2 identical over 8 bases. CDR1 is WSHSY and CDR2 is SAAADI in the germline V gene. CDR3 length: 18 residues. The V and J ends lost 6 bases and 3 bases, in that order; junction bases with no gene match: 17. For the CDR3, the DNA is TGCGCCAGCAGCCCTGGGGGCCTCGGGGGCGGGAGGACAGATACGCAGTATTTT. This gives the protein CASSPGGLGGGRTDTQYF.

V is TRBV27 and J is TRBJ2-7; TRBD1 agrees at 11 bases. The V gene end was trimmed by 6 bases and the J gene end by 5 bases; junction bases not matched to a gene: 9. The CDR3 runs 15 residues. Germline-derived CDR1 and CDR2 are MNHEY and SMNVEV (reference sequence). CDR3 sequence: CASSLDRGRGNEQYF. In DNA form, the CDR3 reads TGTGCCAGCAGCTTGGACAGGGGGCGCGGCAACGAGCAGTACTTC.

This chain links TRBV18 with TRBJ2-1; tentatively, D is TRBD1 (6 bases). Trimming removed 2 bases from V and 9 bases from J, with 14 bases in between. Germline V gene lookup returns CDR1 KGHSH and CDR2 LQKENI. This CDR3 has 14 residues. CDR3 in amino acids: CASSPTGSTTEQFF. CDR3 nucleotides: TGTGCCAGCTCACCAACAGGGAGTACAACTGAGCAGTTCTTC.

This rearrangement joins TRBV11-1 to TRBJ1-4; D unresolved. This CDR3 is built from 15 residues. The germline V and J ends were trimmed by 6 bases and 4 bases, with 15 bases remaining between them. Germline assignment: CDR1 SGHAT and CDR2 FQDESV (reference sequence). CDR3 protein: CASSTRRTLNEKLFF. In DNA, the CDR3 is TGTGCCAGCAGTACCCGGAGGACCCTTAATGAAAAACTGTTTTTT. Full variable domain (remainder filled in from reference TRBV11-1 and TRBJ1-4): EAEVAQSPRYKITEKSQAVAFWCDPISGHATLYWYRQILGQGPELLVQFQDESVVDDSQLPKDRFSAERLKGVDSTLKIQPAELGDSAMYLCASSTRRTLNEKLFFGSGTQLSVL.

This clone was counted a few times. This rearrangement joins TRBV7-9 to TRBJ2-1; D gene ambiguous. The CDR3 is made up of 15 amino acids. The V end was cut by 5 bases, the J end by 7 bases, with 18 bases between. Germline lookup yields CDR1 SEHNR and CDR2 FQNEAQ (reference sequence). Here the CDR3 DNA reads TGTGCCAGCAGCCCCCCCGGTAGCTTGAGAAATGAGCAGTTCTTC. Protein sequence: CASSPPGSLRNEQFF.

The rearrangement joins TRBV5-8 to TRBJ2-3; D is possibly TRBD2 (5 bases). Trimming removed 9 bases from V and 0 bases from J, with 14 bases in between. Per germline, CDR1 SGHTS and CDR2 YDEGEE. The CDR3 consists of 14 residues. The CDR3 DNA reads TGTGCCACCACACTCAGCGGAAGCACAGATACGCAGTATTTT. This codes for CATTLSGSTDTQYF.

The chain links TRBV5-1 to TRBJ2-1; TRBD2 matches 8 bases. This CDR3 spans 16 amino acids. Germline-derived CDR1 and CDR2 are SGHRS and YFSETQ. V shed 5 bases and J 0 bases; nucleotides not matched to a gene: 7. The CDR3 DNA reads TGCGCCAGCAGTCTTGCTAGCGGGTTCTCCTACAATGAGCAGTTCTTC. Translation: CASSLASGFSYNEQFF.

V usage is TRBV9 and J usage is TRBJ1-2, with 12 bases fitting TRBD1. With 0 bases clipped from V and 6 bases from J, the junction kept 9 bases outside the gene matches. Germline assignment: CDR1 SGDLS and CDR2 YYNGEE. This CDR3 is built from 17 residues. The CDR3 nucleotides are TGTGCCAGCAGCGTAGTGGATACCGGGACAGGGGGCGATGGCTACACCTTC. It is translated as CASSVVDTGTGGDGYTF. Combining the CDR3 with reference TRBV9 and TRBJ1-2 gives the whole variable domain DSGVTQTPKHLITATGQRVTLRCSPRSGDLSVYWYQQSLDQGLQFLIQYYNGEERAKGNILERFSAQQFPDLHSELNLSSLELGDSALYFCASSVVDTGTGGDGYTFGSGTRLTVV.

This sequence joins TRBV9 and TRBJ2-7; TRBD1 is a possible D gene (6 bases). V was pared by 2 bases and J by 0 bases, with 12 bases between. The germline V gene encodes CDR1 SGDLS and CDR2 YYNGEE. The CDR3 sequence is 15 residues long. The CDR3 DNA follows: TGTGCCAGCAGCGTTGCAGGGGACGTCTCCTACGAGCAGTACTTC. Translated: CASSVAGDVSYEQYF.

This CDR3 reads CSVVHGETEAFF. CDR3 bases: TGCAGCGTTGTTCACGGAGAAACTGAAGCTTTCTTT. The chain has TRBV29-1 and TRBJ1-1; D is ambiguous. The CDR3 spans 12 residues. Germline loops: CDR1 SQVTM, CDR2 ANQGSEA. V was trimmed by 4 bases and J by 5 bases, leaving 11 bases between them.

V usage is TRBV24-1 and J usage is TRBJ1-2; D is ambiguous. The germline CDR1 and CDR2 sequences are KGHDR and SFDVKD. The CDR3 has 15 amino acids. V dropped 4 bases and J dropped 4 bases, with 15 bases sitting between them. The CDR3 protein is CATSDSSPMAYGYTF. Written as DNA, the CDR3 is TGTGCCACCAGTGACTCCTCCCCAATGGCCTATGGCTACACCTTC.

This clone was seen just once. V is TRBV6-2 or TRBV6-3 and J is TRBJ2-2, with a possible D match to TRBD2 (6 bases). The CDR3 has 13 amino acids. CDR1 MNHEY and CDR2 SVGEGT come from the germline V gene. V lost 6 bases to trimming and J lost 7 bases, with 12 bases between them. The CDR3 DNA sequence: TGTGCCAGCAGCCCGGAGGGACGCGGGGAGCTGTTTTTT. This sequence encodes CASSPEGRGELFF.

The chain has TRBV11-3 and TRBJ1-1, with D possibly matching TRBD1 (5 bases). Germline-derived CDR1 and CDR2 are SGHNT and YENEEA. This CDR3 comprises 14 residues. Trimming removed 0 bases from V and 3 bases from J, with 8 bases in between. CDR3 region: CASSLEGGDTEAFF. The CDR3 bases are TGTGCCAGCAGCTTAGAGGGGGGGGACACTGAAGCTTTCTTT.

The CDR3 DNA sequence: TGCGCCAGCAGTCGGGCCGGACTAGCGGGGGGAGAGGATACGCAGTATTTT. This sequence encodes CASSRAGLAGGEDTQYF. V and J are TRBV5-1 and TRBJ2-3, with 14 bases fitting TRBD2. V was pared by 5 bases and J by 6 bases, with 11 bases of the junction left unmatched. The CDR3 covers 17 residues. Germline values: CDR1 SGHRS, CDR2 YFSETQ.

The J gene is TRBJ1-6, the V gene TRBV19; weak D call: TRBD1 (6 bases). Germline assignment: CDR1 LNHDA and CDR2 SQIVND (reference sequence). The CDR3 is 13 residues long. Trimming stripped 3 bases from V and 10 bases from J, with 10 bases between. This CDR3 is CASSMWTESPLHF. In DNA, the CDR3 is TGTGCCAGTAGTATGTGGACAGAATCACCCCTCCACTTT.

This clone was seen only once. This chain's CDR3 is CASSPRGALETDTQYF. The CDR3 DNA is TGTGCCAGCTCACCCCGGGGGGCTTTGGAAACAGATACGCAGTATTTT. The chain recombines TRBV18 with TRBJ2-3, with a tentative D call TRBD2 (7 bases). From germline, CDR1 is KGHSH and CDR2 LQKENI. The V end lost 3 bases, the J end lost 3 bases, and 16 bases lay between the germline ends. The CDR3 length is 16 residues.

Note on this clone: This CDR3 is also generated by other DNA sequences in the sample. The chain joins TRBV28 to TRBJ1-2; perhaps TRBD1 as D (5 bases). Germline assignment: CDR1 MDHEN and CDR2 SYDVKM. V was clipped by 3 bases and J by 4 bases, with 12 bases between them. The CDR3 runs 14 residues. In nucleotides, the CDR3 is TGTGCCAGCAGTTTGGGAACAGGTGGCTATGGCTACACCTTC. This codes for CASSLGTGGYGYTF.

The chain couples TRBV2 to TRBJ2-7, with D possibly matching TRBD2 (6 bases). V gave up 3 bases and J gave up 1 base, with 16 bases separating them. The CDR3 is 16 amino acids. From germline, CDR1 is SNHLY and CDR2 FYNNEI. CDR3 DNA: TGTGCCAGCAGTGACCTGGCTAGCGCGGAATCCTACGAGCAGTACTTC. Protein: CASSDLASAESYEQYF.